Shown below are 16 T cell receptor beta chains from a single sample sequenced in a study of blood T cell repertoires in COVID-19. The protocol was immunoSEQ multiplex PCR, while the TCRdb copy is restricted to in-frame clones and leaves out a portion. The repertoire consists of around 330,000 clones, with more than 75% occurring once and the leading ten covering under 4.5%. The specimen sequenced was peripheral blood. Receptors originate from a woman between 50 and 59 years old with active or convalescent COVID-19.

The rearrangement joins TRBV28 to TRBJ1-2, with TRBD1 matching over 7 bases. CDR1 is MDHEN, CDR2 SYDVKM, per germline. CDR3 length equals 14 residues. Unmatched junction bases numbered 4, after V lost 4 bases and J lost 2 bases. The CDR3 DNA follows: TGTGCCAGCAGTTCCCCGGGACAGAACTATGGCTACACCTTC. Translated, it gives CASSSPGQNYGYTF.

This chain connects TRBV19 to TRBJ2-7; perhaps TRBD2 as D (6 bases). Between the trimmed V and J ends, which lost 2 bases and 0 bases, there was a span of 8 bases. The CDR3 contains 14 residues. Germline CDR1 and CDR2: LNHDA and SQIVND (reference sequence). CDR3 region: CASSIPGLSYEQYF. CDR3 nucleotides: TGTGCCAGTAGTATACCGGGACTCTCCTACGAGCAGTACTTC.

V is TRBV15 and J is TRBJ1-2; a possible D gene is TRBD1 (6 bases). The germline V gene encodes CDR1 LNHNV and CDR2 YYDKDF (reference sequence). V gave up 5 bases and J gave up 2 bases, with 15 bases separating them. The CDR3 contains 15 residues. As DNA, the CDR3 is TGTGCCACCAGCGCATCCCTCAGGGGCAACTATGGCTACACCTTC. As protein: CATSASLRGNYGYTF.

Turning to this clone: At one boundary the junction diverges from the germline segment, which might be a read error. The chain carries TRBV7-7 and TRBJ2-5, with 7 bases that match TRBD1. The germline CDR1 and CDR2 sequences are SSHAT and FNYEAQ (reference sequence). This CDR3 has 13 amino acids. The CDR3 spells CASSLDRAETQYF. The CDR3 DNA reads as TGTGCTAGCAGCTTAGACAGGGCTGAGACCCAGTACTTC.

This clone was found a few times. The chain is built from TRBV10-3 and TRBJ2-1; D call uncertain. From germline, CDR1 is ENHRY and CDR2 SYGVKD. Deletions cut 0 bases from V and 2 bases from J, with 5 bases between. This CDR3 has 14 residues. CDR3 DNA sequence: TGTGCCATCAGTGAGTCGGCCACCTACAATGAGCAGTTCTTC. Its protein is CAISESATYNEQFF.

Of note for this clone: A much larger clone lies one base from this, so it may be a read error. The chain joins TRBV7-8 to TRBJ2-7; D is ambiguous. CDR1 SGHVS and CDR2 FQNEAQ come from the germline V gene. The CDR3 is 12 residues long. With 5 bases removed from V and 0 bases from J, the gap between germline ends came to 5 bases. The CDR3 loop reads CASSLSSYEQYF. DNA of the CDR3: TGTGCCAGCAGCCTTAGCTCCTACGAGCAGTACTTC.

The chain is built from TRBV28 and TRBJ2-1; D may be TRBD1 (5 bases). In germline, CDR1 is MDHEN, CDR2 SYDVKM. There are 13 residues in the CDR3. V dropped 4 bases and J dropped 3 bases, with 7 bases sitting between them. This CDR3 reads CASSSGHYNEQFF. The CDR3 DNA reads as TGTGCCAGCAGTTCCGGACACTACAATGAGCAGTTCTTC.

This sequence joins TRBV7-9 and TRBJ1-1; D uncertain. Per the germline V gene, CDR1 is SEHNR and CDR2 is FQNEAQ (reference sequence). V lost 6 bases to trimming and J lost 5 bases, with 13 bases between them. The CDR3 spans 13 residues. CDR3 nucleotide sequence: TGTGCCAGCAGGGTCTCGCCGACAACTGAAGCTTTCTTT. This gives the protein CASRVSPTTEAFF.

The rearrangement uses TRBV5-1 and TRBJ1-1; D unclear. V was pared by 0 bases and J by 0 bases, with 6 bases between. Germline loops: CDR1 SGHRS, CDR2 YFSETQ. CDR3 length: 14 amino acids. As DNA, the CDR3 is TGCGCCAGCAGCTTGGGTTTCGTGAACACTGAAGCTTTCTTT. Translated: CASSLGFVNTEAFF.

The table lists this clone with a few counts. The chain joins TRBV21-1 to TRBJ1-2; TRBD1, the table's D call, lacks a check against the DNA. TRBV21-1 is reported as a pseudogene. There are 16 residues in the CDR3. CDR3 region: CASSCRDRGSDYGYTF. DNA for the CDR3: TGTGCCAGCAGCTGCCGGGACAGGGGATCTGACTATGGCTACACCTTC.

This chain joins TRBV29-1 and TRBJ2-1; the match to TRBD1 covers 10 bases. With V trimmed by 7 bases and J by 1 base, 7 bases remained unmatched. This CDR3 is 15 amino acids long. CDR1 is SQVTM and CDR2 is ANQGSEA in the germline V gene. The DNA for the CDR3 is TGCAGCGCCCAAGGGGGACAGGGGTCCTACAATGAGCAGTTCTTC. It encodes CSAQGGQGSYNEQFF.

This chain connects TRBV6-5 to TRBJ2-5; D is ambiguous. Trimming took 7 bases from V and 5 from J, leaving 14 bases between them. There are 13 residues in the CDR3. Germline values: CDR1 MNHEY, CDR2 SVGAGI. The CDR3 DNA sequence: TGTGCCAGCACTATGGCCGGGTCGGAGACCCAGTACTTC. It is translated as CASTMAGSETQYF.

The chain couples TRBV14 to TRBJ2-7; maybe TRBD1 (6 bases). V was trimmed by 2 bases and J by 0 bases, leaving 17 bases between them. CDR1 SGHDN and CDR2 FVKESK come from the germline V gene. This CDR3 contains 17 residues. The chain's CDR3 is CASSQQFRDIYSYEQYF. CDR3 DNA sequence: TGTGCCAGCAGCCAACAATTCCGGGACATCTACTCCTACGAGCAGTACTTC.

The chain employs TRBV4-3 and TRBJ1-4, with D perhaps TRBD1 (5 bases). The V gene's germline CDR1 is LGHNA and CDR2 YSLEER. V gave up 0 bases and J gave up 8 bases, with 10 bases separating them. The CDR3 extends over 14 amino acids. CDR3 amino acids: CASSQDRGSEKLFF. The CDR3 coding sequence is TGCGCCAGCAGCCAAGATAGGGGATCAGAAAAACTGTTTTTT.

This chain connects TRBV21-1 to TRBJ2-7; the listed D gene, TRBD2, was not tested against the DNA. TRBV21-1 is flagged as a pseudogene. The CDR3 extends over 13 amino acids. The CDR3 is CASSPTGGYEQYF. The DNA of the CDR3 is TGTGCCAGCAGCCCTACGGGCGGGTATGAGCAGTACTTC.

The chain recombines TRBV11-3 with TRBJ2-2, with 7 nucleotides matching TRBD1. Looked up from germline, CDR1 is SGHNT and CDR2 is YENEEA. Trimming at V came to 4 bases and at J to 7 bases, leaving 6 bases not matched to a gene. The CDR3 runs 14 residues. In DNA, the CDR3 is TGTGCCAGCAGCTCCGGGACAGTTGGCGGGGAGCTGTTTTTT. It translates to CASSSGTVGGELFF.